This T cell receptor (beta chain) was identified in a study of T cells after posttransplantation cyclophosphamide. Produced via immunoSEQ multiplex PCR; TCRdb's table is partial and in-frame only. The profile covers 11,000 or so clones, with approximately 95% appearing a single time and nearly 0.3% taken by the ten largest. Sequences were obtained from naive CD8+ T cells sorted from PBMCs. This sequence was found in a man younger than 40 in good health and a related stem cell transplant donor.

The CDR3 nucleotides read TGTGCCAGCAGCTTGGAGTTTCAGGATCTATTCACCCTCCACTTT. Protein sequence: CASSLEFQDLFTLHF. This sequence joins TRBV5-8 and TRBJ1-6, with D hard to call. V was trimmed by 0 bases and J by 14 bases, leaving 18 bases between them. Germline V gene lookup returns CDR1 SGHTS and CDR2 YDEGEE. This CDR3 region has 15 residues.